A single sample is the source of the 17 T cell receptor beta chains below, sequenced in a study of shared clonotypes between healthy human individuals. The naive CD8 subset, CD45RO-negative cells positively selected for CCR7, excluded terminally differentiated effector memory CD45RA+ cells. Only in-frame clones appear in the TCRdb table, and some are missing; sequencing was by immunoSEQ multiplex PCR. The table has under 2,000,000 clones, about 95% seen once. Input material: naive CD8+ T cells sorted from blood. These receptors were obtained from a man aged 18 to 35 in good health.

The chain employs TRBV28 and TRBJ1-6; TRBD1 matches at 7 bases. The CDR3 contains 15 residues. Germline V lookup: CDR1 MDHEN, CDR2 SYDVKM. V lost 6 bases, J lost 7 bases, and 9 bases stayed unmatched. CDR3 protein: CASSSYRGGNSPLHF. The DNA of the CDR3 is TGTGCCAGCAGCTCGTACAGGGGAGGGAATTCACCCCTCCACTTT.

The chain recombines TRBV9 with TRBJ2-3; a weak D match, TRBD2 (7 bases). CDR3 length equals 13 residues. CDR1 and CDR2 from the germline V gene are SGDLS and YYNGEE. The germline V and J ends were trimmed by 4 bases and 4 bases, with 10 bases remaining between them. The CDR3 nucleotides are TGTGCCAGCAGCATAGGGGGGGCAGATACGCAGTATTTT. It translates to CASSIGGADTQYF. The entire variable domain, with the rest obtained from reference TRBV9 and TRBJ2-3, is as follows: DSGVTQTPKHLITATGQRVTLRCSPRSGDLSVYWYQQSLDQGLQFLIQYYNGEERAKGNILERFSAQQFPDLHSELNLSSLELGDSALYFCASSIGGADTQYFGPGTRLTVL.

The J gene is TRBJ1-2, the V gene TRBV6-6; D not resolved. Germline V gives CDR1 MNHNY, CDR2 SVGAGI (reference sequence). The CDR3 length is 15 residues. V lost 6 bases and J 3 bases, leaving 17 bases between the germline ends. DNA for the CDR3: TGTGCCAGCAGCCTCACTATGGGCCAGGACTATGGCTACACCTTC. Encoded protein: CASSLTMGQDYGYTF.

This clone is a singleton in its sample. In the same sample, other DNA sequences code for this CDR3. The rearrangement joins TRBV13 to TRBJ2-2, with TRBD2 matching over 10 bases. The CDR3 is 17 amino acids. With V trimmed by 2 bases and J by 4 bases, 7 bases remained unmatched. Germline CDR1 and CDR2: PRHDT and FYEKMQ (reference sequence). CDR3 residues: CASSLFGLAGVTGELFF. The CDR3 DNA is TGTGCCAGCAGCTTATTTGGGCTAGCGGGAGTCACCGGGGAGCTGTTTTTT.

This CDR3 is CASSPPGQMNTEAFF. CDR3 in DNA: TGTGCCAGCAGCCCGCCGGGACAGATGAACACTGAAGCTTTCTTT. The chain joins TRBV7-9 to TRBJ1-1; 7 nucleotides align to TRBD1. Germline V CDR1 and CDR2: SEHNR, FQNEAQ (reference sequence). V dropped 5 bases and J dropped 0; count of bases not matched to a gene: 6. The CDR3 spans 15 residues.

The rearrangement uses TRBV11-2 and TRBJ2-3; D unresolved. V shed 5 bases and J shed 6 bases, with 9 bases lying between them. This CDR3 is built from 12 residues. The germline CDR1 and CDR2 sequences are SGHAT and FQNNGV. CDR3 coding DNA: TGTGCCAGCAGCCCGTCCCTGGATACGCAGTATTTT. This translates into CASSPSLDTQYF.

In its sample, this clone was seen once. The chain employs TRBV30 and TRBJ1-4; D might be TRBD1 (5 bases). Germline loops: CDR1 GTSNPN, CDR2 SVGIG (reference sequence). V shed 1 base and J shed 0 bases, with 18 bases lying between them. The CDR3 length is 18 residues. The CDR3 protein is CAWSAEGTMGATNEKLFF. CDR3 nucleotide sequence: TGTGCCTGGAGTGCGGAGGGTACAATGGGGGCAACTAATGAAAAACTGTTTTTT.

This clone was seen just once. The chain combines TRBV19 with TRBJ1-2; D is ambiguous. The germline V gene has CDR1 LNHDA and CDR2 SQIVND (reference sequence). Trimming took 0 bases from V and 6 from J, leaving 11 bases between them. This CDR3 comprises 14 residues. The CDR3 sequence is CASSIDSEYHGYTF. Written as DNA, the CDR3 is TGTGCCAGTAGTATAGATTCCGAGTACCATGGCTACACCTTC.

This clone was counted a single time. The chain has TRBV4-1 and TRBJ2-7; TRBD2 agrees at 11 bases. The germline V gene has CDR1 MGHRA and CDR2 YSYEKL. The ends lost 1 base at V and 6 bases at J; junction bases unmatched: 8. The CDR3 covers 16 residues. The CDR3 here is CASSQVLAGVSSEQYF. The CDR3 DNA sequence: TGCGCCAGCAGCCAAGTACTAGCGGGAGTCTCGTCCGAGCAGTACTTC.

The chain uses TRBV4-1 and TRBJ2-1; 8 bases line up with TRBD1. V lost 0 bases and J lost 9; bases outside the gene matches: 7. CDR3 size: 15 residues. Germline V gene lookup returns CDR1 MGHRA and CDR2 YSYEKL. CDR3 DNA sequence: TGCGCCAGCAGCCAAGACCCGACAGGGGACGGTGAGCAGTTCTTC. Residues: CASSQDPTGDGEQFF.

The chain recombines TRBV30 with TRBJ1-4; D might be TRBD1 (5 bases). The CDR3 contains 13 residues. Germline CDR1 reads GTSNPN; CDR2 reads SVGIG (reference sequence). V lost 0 bases, J lost 5 bases, and 7 bases lay in between. The CDR3 region is CAWSVQENEKLFF. The DNA of the CDR3 is TGTGCCTGGAGTGTACAGGAGAATGAAAAACTGTTTTTT.

The chain recombines TRBV28 with TRBJ2-7; D gene uncertain. Trimming left V 3 bases short and J 6 bases short, with 12 bases between. The CDR3 covers 13 residues. CDR1 and CDR2 (germline): MDHEN, SYDVKM. The CDR3 reads CASSFRPHSEQYF. The CDR3 nucleotides read TGTGCCAGCAGTTTCCGACCCCATAGCGAGCAGTACTTC.

The rearrangement links TRBV19 to TRBJ2-7; D may be TRBD2 (5 bases). V gave up 3 bases and J gave up 3 bases, with 15 bases separating them. Germline assignment: CDR1 LNHDA and CDR2 SQIVND (reference sequence). This CDR3 contains 15 residues. This CDR3 is CASSIVTAEVYEQYF. CDR3 in DNA: TGTGCCAGTAGTATTGTCACCGCGGAGGTCTACGAGCAGTACTTC.

The chain combines TRBV4-3 with TRBJ1-2; D gene unclear. CDR1 and CDR2 (germline): LGHNA, YSLEER. CDR3 length: 15 amino acids. Trimming pared 1 base from V and 6 bases from J, leaving 15 bases between. The CDR3 nucleotides read TGCGCCAGCAGCCAAGTAATCGGATCCGAGGATGGCTACACCTTC. This translates into CASSQVIGSEDGYTF.

The chain couples TRBV29-1 to TRBJ2-7; TRBD1 matches 7 bases. With 3 bases clipped from V and 0 bases from J, the junction kept 5 bases outside the gene matches. Germline V gene sequence: CDR1 SQVTM, CDR2 ANQGSEA. The CDR3 is 14 residues long. This CDR3 reads CSVDVGQSSYEQYF. The CDR3 coding sequence is TGCAGCGTTGATGTGGGACAGAGCTCCTACGAGCAGTACTTC.

This clone showed up just once. This chain joins TRBV6-5 and TRBJ2-1, with TRBD1 as a possible D gene (6 bases). This CDR3 has 15 amino acids. The V end was cut by 2 bases, the J end by 5 bases, with 13 bases between. Germline lookup yields CDR1 MNHEY and CDR2 SVGAGI. CDR3: CASSYEGDTDNEQFF. CDR3 nucleotide sequence: TGTGCCAGCAGTTACGAGGGGGATACCGACAATGAGCAGTTCTTC.

This chain connects TRBV6-5 to TRBJ2-7, with D tentatively TRBD2 (5 bases). Per germline, CDR1 MNHEY and CDR2 SVGAGI. V was shortened by 6 bases and J by 7 bases, with 22 bases between the two germline ends. The CDR3 is 15 amino acids. This chain's CDR3 is CASRPPDGRGEEQYF. In DNA form, the CDR3 reads TGTGCCAGCAGACCCCCGGACGGTCGGGGTGAGGAGCAGTACTTC.